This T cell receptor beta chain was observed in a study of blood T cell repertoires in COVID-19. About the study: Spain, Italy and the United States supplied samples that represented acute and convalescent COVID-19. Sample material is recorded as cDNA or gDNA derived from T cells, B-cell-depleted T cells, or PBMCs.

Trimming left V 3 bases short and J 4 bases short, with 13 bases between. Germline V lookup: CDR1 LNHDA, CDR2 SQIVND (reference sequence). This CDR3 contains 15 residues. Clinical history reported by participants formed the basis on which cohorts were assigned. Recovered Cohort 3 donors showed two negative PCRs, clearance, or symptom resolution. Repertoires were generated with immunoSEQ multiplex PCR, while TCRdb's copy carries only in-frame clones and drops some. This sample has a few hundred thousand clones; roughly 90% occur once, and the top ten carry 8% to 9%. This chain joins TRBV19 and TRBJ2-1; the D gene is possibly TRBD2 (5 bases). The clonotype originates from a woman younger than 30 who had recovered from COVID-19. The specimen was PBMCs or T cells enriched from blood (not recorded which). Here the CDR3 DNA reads TGTGCCAGTAGTATTACTGGGCTAGCATACAATGAGCAGTTCTTC. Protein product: CASSITGLAYNEQFF.